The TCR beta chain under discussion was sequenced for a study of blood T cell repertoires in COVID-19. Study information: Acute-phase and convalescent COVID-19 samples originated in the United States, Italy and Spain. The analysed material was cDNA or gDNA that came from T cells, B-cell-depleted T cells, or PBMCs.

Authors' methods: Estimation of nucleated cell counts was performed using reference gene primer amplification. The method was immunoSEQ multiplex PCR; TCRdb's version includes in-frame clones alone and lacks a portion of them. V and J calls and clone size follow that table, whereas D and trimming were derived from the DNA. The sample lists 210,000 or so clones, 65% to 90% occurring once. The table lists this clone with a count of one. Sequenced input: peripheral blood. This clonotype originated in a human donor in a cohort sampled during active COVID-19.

This chain's CDR3 is CASSLVGTRGMNTEAFF. CDR3 DNA: TGTGCCAGCAGCTTGGTGGGGACGCGGGGGATGAACACTGAAGCTTTCTTT. The gene calls are TRBV7-2 and TRBJ1-1; D might be TRBD1 (5 bases). The CDR3 has 17 amino acids. Germline CDR1 is SGHTA and CDR2 is FQGNSA. V lost 3 bases and J 0 bases, leaving 17 bases between the germline ends.